This T cell receptor beta chain came from a study of T cell responses to AZD1222 COVID-19 vaccine. Study at large: Pooling of second doses given at about 4 or about 12 weeks was done. General study findings and limits: Every sample of the repertoires postdated the peak T cell response. Only five or six individuals given AZD1222 were seropositive at baseline.

Regarding this clone: Its antigen remains unknown.

Libraries were prepared by immunoSEQ multiplex PCR; TCRdb keeps only in-frame clonotypes and omits some of them. The sample lists tens of thousands of clones, around four fifths seen once, with approximately 21% in the top ten. Germline CDR1 reads DFQATT; CDR2 reads SNEGSKA (reference sequence). The CDR3 runs 11 residues. This chain joins TRBV20-1 and TRBJ2-7; D unclear. The starting material was peripheral blood, obtained on day 0 of AZD1222 vaccination. This receptor was obtained from an adult in good health. CDR3 region: CKVGNSYEQYF. The CDR3 DNA sequence: TGCAAGGTAGGCAACTCCTACGAGCAGTACTTC.